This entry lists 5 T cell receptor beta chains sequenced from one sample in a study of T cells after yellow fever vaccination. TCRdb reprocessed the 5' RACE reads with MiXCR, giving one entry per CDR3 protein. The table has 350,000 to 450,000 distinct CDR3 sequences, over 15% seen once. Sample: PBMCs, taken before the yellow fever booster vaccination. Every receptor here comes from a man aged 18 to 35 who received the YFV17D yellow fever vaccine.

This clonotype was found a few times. For the CDR3, the DNA is TGTGCCAGCAGCATCGGACAGGGGGAATGGTACCAAGAGACCCAGTACTTC. It specifies CASSIGQGEWYQETQYF. This rearrangement joins TRBV7-6 to TRBJ2-5, with 10 bases identical to TRBD1. The J segment lost 0 bases and the V segment lost 5 bases, leaving 9 bases of the junction unmatched. The CDR3 extends over 17 amino acids. Germline V lookup: CDR1 SGHVS, CDR2 FNYEAQ.

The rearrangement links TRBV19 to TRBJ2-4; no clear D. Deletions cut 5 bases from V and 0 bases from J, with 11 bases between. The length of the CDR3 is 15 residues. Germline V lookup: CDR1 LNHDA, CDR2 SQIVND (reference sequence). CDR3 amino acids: CASSLTRLAKNIQYF. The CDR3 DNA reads TGTGCCAGTAGTTTGACGCGCCTAGCCAAAAACATTCAGTACTTC.

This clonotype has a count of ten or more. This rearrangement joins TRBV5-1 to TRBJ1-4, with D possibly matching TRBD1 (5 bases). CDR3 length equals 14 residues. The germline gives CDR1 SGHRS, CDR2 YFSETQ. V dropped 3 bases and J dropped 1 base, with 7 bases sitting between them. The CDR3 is CASSSDITNEKLFF. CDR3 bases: TGCGCCAGCAGCTCGGACATAACTAATGAAAAACTGTTTTTT.

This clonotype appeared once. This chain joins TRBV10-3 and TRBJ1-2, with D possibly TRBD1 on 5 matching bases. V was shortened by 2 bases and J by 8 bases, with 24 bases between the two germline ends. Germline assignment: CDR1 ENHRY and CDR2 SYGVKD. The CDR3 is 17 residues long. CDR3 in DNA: TGTGCCATCAGTGAGGACCTGGGGCACGCGGCATTTTACGGCTACACCTTC. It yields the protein CAISEDLGHAAFYGYTF.

The CDR3 protein is CASSLYLDQPQHF. As DNA, the CDR3 is TGCGCCAGCAGCTTATACCTGGATCAGCCCCAGCATTTT. The V gene is TRBV4-3, the J gene TRBJ1-5; no definite D call. Germline lookup yields CDR1 LGHNA and CDR2 YSLEER. Trimming pared 5 bases from V and 5 bases from J, leaving 10 bases between. The CDR3 is 13 amino acids.